This T cell receptor beta chain was profiled in a study of OX40 agonist ivuxolimab in advanced cancers. In the study overall: The costimulatory receptor OX40 (CD134) was targeted by ivuxolimab, a fully human IgG2 agonistic monoclonal antibody. In the dose-escalation cohort, more than 80% of patients were male, and the mean age was around 60 years with a range of roughly 23 to 79. Prior anti-PD-1, anti-PD-L1 or anti-CTLA-4 therapy was permitted, and approximately 41% of dose-escalation patients had received checkpoint inhibitors. Among the roughly 50 dose-escalation patients, roughly 20 had hepatocellular carcinoma, roughly 15 melanoma, 9 renal cell carcinoma and 9 head and neck cancer. Intravenous ivuxolimab was administered to patients every 2 weeks at six dose levels: 0.01, 0.1, 0.3, 1.5, 3 and 10 mg/kg. Peripheral TCRbeta sequencing aimed to test whether ivuxolimab altered TCR sequence diversity and caused clonal T-cell expansion. Partial responses occurred in three dose-escalation patients, of whom one had hepatocellular carcinoma and two had cutaneous melanoma. The paper describes the monotherapy dose-escalation part (N of about 47 patients) of the phase I trial of ivuxolimab. The full study reports these points: Low levels of normalized T-cell clonal expansion were also seen in some nonresponding patients. At doses of 0.1 to 3.0 mg/kg, clonal expansion of both CD4+ and CD8+ T cells in blood was seen between baseline and week 6. Antigen specificity was not determined for the clonally expanded peripheral T cells. After ivuxolimab, more expanded clones were found on average in CD8+ T cells than in CD4+ T cells. In the 0.1-3.0 mg/kg groups, partial responders had among the lowest normalized peripheral clonal expansion, particularly in CD8+ T cells.

Patients with autoimmune disease history or receiving systemic immunosuppression were excluded from the trial. Peripheral blood for TCR sequencing was collected from all dose cohorts at baseline, on cycle 4 day 1, and on cycle 7 day 1. Samples came from an open-label, multicenter, first-in-human phase I dose-escalation trial of ivuxolimab. Adults with locally advanced or metastatic melanoma, renal cell, hepatocellular, or head and neck squamous cell carcinoma were enrolled in the trial. Before TCR sequencing, CD4+ T cells and CD8+ T cells were sorted from peripheral blood as separate populations. Inclusive of the bounding cysteine and phenylalanine, the CDR3 is 19 residues long. The sequence is cut down to CDR3 DNA, 57 bases in frame from base 1. CDR1 is given as SEHNR and CDR2 as FQNEAQ, both from the germline V gene (reference sequence). V ends up 0 bases short and J 6 bases short, with an unmatched junction base count of 13.

Concerning this clone itself: It lacks a known antigen. It has no much larger one-base neighbor in the sample; base qualities were not kept.

Genomic DNA was extracted from sorted cells for sequencing of the TCRbeta CDR3 region. The immunoSEQ Assay was used for sequencing of TCRbeta CDR3 regions. The immuneACCESS repertoire file appears here via TCRdb, limited to in-frame rearrangements. These files lack a portion of the clones; in checked studies, under half of the deficit traces to unresolved V genes, and the cause of the others is not known. The sample table holds over 80,000 clones, of which about 89% were seen once. The ten largest clonotypes hold 0.4% to 0.55% of the sample. Sequencing was performed on CD4+ or CD8+ T cells sorted from blood, taken in a trial of the OX40 agonist ivuxolimab. This chain joins TRBV7-9 to TRBJ2-3; 12 central bases correspond to TRBD2. The clonotype was recovered from an adult with an advanced solid tumor such as melanoma, head and neck, liver or kidney cancer. This receptor carries the CDR3 CASSLAATSGGHTQDTQYF. DNA sequence: TGTGCCAGCAGCTTAGCTGCTACTAGCGGGGGGCACACGCAGGATACGCAGTATTTT.